These T cell receptor beta chains were read from a single sample in a study of blood T cells in healthy people across ages. TCRdb reprocessed the 5' RACE reads with MiXCR, giving one entry per CDR3 protein. This sample has 550,000 to 650,000 distinct CDR3 sequences, with approximately 30% found just once. What was sequenced was blood. These receptor sequences come from a woman of 80 years or more in good health. The CDR3 runs from the conserved cysteine through the conserved F or W. A D gene is named only where the DNA matches it firmly. Size values are once, few and many counts, or a class for expanded clones, and some rows have none.

many | . | TRBJ1-2 | TRBV4-3 | TGCGCCAGCAGCCAAGATGGAGGGGCGAACTATGGCTACACCTTC | CASSQDGGANYGYTF
few | . | TRBJ2-1 | TRBV18 | TGTGCCAGCTCACCCCGACAGGGGAGGGGCTACAATGAGCAGTTCTTC | CASSPRQGRGYNEQFF
. | TRBD2 | TRBJ2-5 | TRBV11-2 | TGTGCCAGCAGCTTGCGGGGGGCGACCCAAGAGACCCAGTACTTC | CASSLRGATQETQYF
many | . | TRBJ2-7 | TRBV6-5 | TGTGCCAGCAGTACCCTCCACGAGCAGTACTTC | CASSTLHEQYF
many | . | TRBJ2-3 | TRBV20-1 | TGCAGTGCTAGGGACTTACGACGGTCCCACACAGCAGATACGCAGTATTTT | CSARDLRRSHTADTQYF
. | . | TRBJ1-5 | TRBV15 | TGTGCCACCAGCAGATGGGAAGGGGCTCGTAGCAATCAGCCCCAGCATTTT | CATSRWEGARSNQPQHF
. | TRBD1 | TRBJ2-5 | TRBV9 | TGTGCCAGCAGCGGGGCAGGGGGCTTAGAGACCCAGTACTTC | CASSGAGGLETQYF
many | . | TRBJ2-3 | TRBV29-1 | TGCAGCGTTGGGGGGCCCGCAGATACGCAGTATTTT | CSVGGPADTQYF
. | . | TRBJ2-5 | TRBV10-3 | TGTGCCATCAGTCCTCGCAGGGTTGGGGAGACCCAGTACTTC | CAISPRRVGETQYF
. | TRBD1 | TRBJ1-2 | TRBV10-3 | TGTGCCATCAGTGGGGGGACAGGAGATGGCTACACCTTC | CAISGGTGDGYTF
. | . | TRBJ1-1 | TRBV6-5 | TGTGCCAGCAGTCCCGCTCGAGTGGACACTGAAGCTTTCTTT | CASSPARVDTEAFF
few | . | TRBJ1-1 | TRBV9 | TGTGCCAGCAGCGTAGCTGGACAGAACACTGAAGCTTTCTTT | CASSVAGQNTEAFF
. | . | TRBJ1-1 | TRBV6-5 | TGTGCCAGCAGTTACTCGCAGAGGAACACTGAAGCTTTCTTT | CASSYSQRNTEAFF
many | . | TRBJ1-2 | TRBV7-3 | TGTGCCAGCAGCTTAACGGCAGGCGGTAACTATGGCTACACCTTC | CASSLTAGGNYGYTF
many | TRBD2 | TRBJ2-5 | TRBV7-2 | TGTGCCAGCAGCCCTCATCCGGGACTAGGTAGCGAGACCCAGTACTTC | CASSPHPGLGSETQYF
many | . | TRBJ1-1 | TRBV7-9 | TGTGCCAGCAGCTTTCCAACAGATGAAGCTTTCTTT | CASSFPTDEAFF
. | . | TRBJ2-5 | TRBV5-5 | TGTGCCAGCAGCCTTGGGCCTAGAAGAGAGACCCAGTACTTC | CASSLGPRRETQYF
few | TRBD2 | TRBJ2-3 | TRBV20-1 | TGCAGTGCTAGAGATTGGAAACAACTTAGCGGGGGGGGTGGAGATACGCAGTATTTT | CSARDWKQLSGGGGDTQYF
few | . | TRBJ1-4 | TRBV30 | TGTGCCTGGACCCGAGGGGGGGAAGGGGAAAAACTGTTTTTT | CAWTRGGEGEKLFF
many | . | TRBJ1-2 | TRBV28 | TGTGCCAGCAGTTTGTTGAGTTATGGCTACACCTTC | CASSLLSYGYTF
many | TRBD1 | TRBJ2-7 | TRBV5-1 | TGCGCCAGCAGCTTGGGACAGGGGGAACTCCGCGAGCAGTACTTC | CASSLGQGELREQYF
few | . | TRBJ1-1 | TRBV7-9 | TGTGCCAGCAGCTTAGACAGATATTACACTGAAGCTTTCTTT | CASSLDRYYTEAFF
few | . | TRBJ2-5 | TRBV30 | TGTGCCTGGAGTGTCCCATCTAGCGTTGGAGAGACCCAGTACTTC | CAWSVPSSVGETQYF